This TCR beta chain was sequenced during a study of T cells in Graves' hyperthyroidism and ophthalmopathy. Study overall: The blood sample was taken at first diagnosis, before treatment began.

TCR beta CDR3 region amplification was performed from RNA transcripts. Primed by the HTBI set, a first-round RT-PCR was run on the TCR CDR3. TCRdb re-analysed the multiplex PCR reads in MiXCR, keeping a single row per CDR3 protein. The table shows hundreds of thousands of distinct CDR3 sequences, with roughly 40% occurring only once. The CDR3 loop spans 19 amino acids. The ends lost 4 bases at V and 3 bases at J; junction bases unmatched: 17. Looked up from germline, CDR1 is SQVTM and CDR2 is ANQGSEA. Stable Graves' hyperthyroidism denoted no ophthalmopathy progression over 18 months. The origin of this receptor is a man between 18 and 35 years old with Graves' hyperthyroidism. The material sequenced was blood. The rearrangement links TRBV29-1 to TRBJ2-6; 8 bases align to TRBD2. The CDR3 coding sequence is TGCAGCGTTGCGCTACAGCGGAACACCGGGACTAGTGGGGCCAACGTCCTGACTTTC. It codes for CSVALQRNTGTSGANVLTF. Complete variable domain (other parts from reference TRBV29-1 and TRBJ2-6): SAVISQKPSRDICQRGTSLTIQCQVDSQVTMMFWYRQQPGQSLTLIATANQGSEATYESGFVIDKFPISRPNLTFSTLTVSNMSPEDSSIYLCSVALQRNTGTSGANVLTFGAGSRLTVL.